This TCR beta chain was sequenced for a study of cytomegalovirus exposure and HLA in healthy donors. Study-level results: Cytomegalovirus status, reportedly, was diagnosed with high specificity and sensitivity by the classifier.

This table comes from immunoSEQ multiplex PCR, and its TCRdb copy is limited to in-frame clones, with some not included. The sample lists about 190,000 clones, about 84% occurring once. The donors formed part of the 120-subject validation cohort, distinct from the roughly 660-subject first cohort. Note on this clone: Its antigen remains unidentified.

This TCR derives from a woman aged 18-29 years in good health and CMV-seronegative. Sequenced: PBMCs.

The CDR3 region is CASSLGRLYSGRVEETQYF. In nucleotides, the CDR3 is TGTGCCAGCAGCTTAGGACGGCTATATAGCGGGAGGGTCGAGGAGACCCAGTACTTC. The chain carries TRBV7-8 and TRBJ2-5, with TRBD2 identical over 11 bases. Losses at the gene ends were 1 base for V and 5 bases for J; bases not matched to a gene: 15. Germline lookup yields CDR1 SGHVS and CDR2 FQNEAQ. This CDR3 has 19 residues.